The source of this TCR beta chain is a study of identical twins. Study findings and constraints: Twin-shared out-of-frame alpha sequences showed excess low generation probability.

TCRdb passed the 5' RACE reads through MiXCR, listing each CDR3 protein once. The repertoire holds about 530,000 distinct CDR3 sequences, with roughly 15% as singletons. Per germline, CDR1 SGHRS and CDR2 YFSETQ. Germline trimming cut 4 bases from V and 4 bases from J; bases unmatched to any gene: 4. The CDR3 is 14 residues long. This clonotype was seen many times. The antigen is undetermined. This sample was also put to use in a study of yellow fever vaccine responses in identical twins.

J is TRBJ2-1 and V is TRBV5-1, with 8 bases lining up with TRBD2. This clonotype was obtained from a woman younger than 35 in good health. Sequenced input: CD4+ T cells sorted from blood. CDR3 nucleotides: TGCGCCAGCAGCCGTAGCGGGATATACAATGAGCAGTTCTTC. Translation: CASSRSGIYNEQFF.